What follows describes a single T cell receptor (beta chain). The data are from a study of T cells in tumors after PD-1 blockade. CDR3 length: 15 residues. The V end lost 0 bases, the J end lost 2 bases, and 8 bases lay between the germline ends. In germline, CDR1 is SGDLS, CDR2 YYNGEE. The data were produced by immunoSEQ multiplex PCR, yet TCRdb's version contains in-frame clones alone and is incomplete. The sample yields approximately 47,000 clones, more than 60% seen once. Sample: PBMCs, taken before anti-PD-1 therapy. The TCR originated in a human donor with advanced basal cell or squamous cell carcinoma (not recorded which). This chain connects TRBV9 to TRBJ2-2, with D perhaps matching TRBD1 or TRBD2 (5 bases each). The CDR3 DNA sequence: TGTGCCAGCAGCGTAGCGAGGGGAAACACCGGGGAGCTGTTTTTT. Protein product: CASSVARGNTGELFF.